This T cell receptor (beta chain) was obtained from a study of patients and donors after allogeneic stem cell transplantation. Per the germline V gene, CDR1 is MNHNS and CDR2 is SASEGT. This CDR3 comprises 14 residues. V was pared by 6 bases and J by 3 bases, with 15 bases between. TCRdb used MiXCR to reprocess the RT-PCR reads, holding one entry per CDR3 protein. The sample records hundreds of thousands of distinct CDR3 sequences, roughly 17% being singletons. This receptor was taken from a human donor who was either an allogeneic HSCT recipient or a stem cell or donor lymphocyte infusion donor (not recorded which). It is not recorded whose cells these are; they may come from a transplant donor. The sequencing sample was made of blood, either unsorted or a sorted T cell fraction (not recorded which). The chain carries TRBV6-1 and TRBJ2-7, with D tentatively TRBD1 (6 bases). CDR3 DNA: TGTGCCAGCAGGCGCCGGGACATCTACTACGAGCAGTACTTC. It is translated as CASRRRDIYYEQYF.